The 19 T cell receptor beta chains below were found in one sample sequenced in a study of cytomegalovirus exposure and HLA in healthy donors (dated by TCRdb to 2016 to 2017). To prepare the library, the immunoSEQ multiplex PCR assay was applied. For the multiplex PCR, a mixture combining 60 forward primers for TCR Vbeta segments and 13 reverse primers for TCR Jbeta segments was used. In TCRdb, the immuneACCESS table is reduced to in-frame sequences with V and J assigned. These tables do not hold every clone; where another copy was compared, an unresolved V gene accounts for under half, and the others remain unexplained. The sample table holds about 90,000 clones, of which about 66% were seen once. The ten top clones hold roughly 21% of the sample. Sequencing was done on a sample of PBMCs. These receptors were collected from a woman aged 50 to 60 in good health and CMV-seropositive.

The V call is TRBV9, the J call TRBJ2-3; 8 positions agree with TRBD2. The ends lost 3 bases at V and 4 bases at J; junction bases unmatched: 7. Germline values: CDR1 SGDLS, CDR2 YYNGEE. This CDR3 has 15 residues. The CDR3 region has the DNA TGTGCCAGCAGCGGGTCACGGACTAGCTCAGATACGCAGTATTTT. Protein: CASSGSRTSSDTQYF.

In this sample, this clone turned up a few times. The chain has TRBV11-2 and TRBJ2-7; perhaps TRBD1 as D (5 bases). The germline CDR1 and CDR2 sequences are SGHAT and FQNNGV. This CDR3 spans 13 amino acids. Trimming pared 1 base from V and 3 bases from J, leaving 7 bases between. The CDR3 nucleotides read TGTGCCAGCAGCTTAGCCAGGGACTACGAGCAGTACTTC. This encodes CASSLARDYEQYF.

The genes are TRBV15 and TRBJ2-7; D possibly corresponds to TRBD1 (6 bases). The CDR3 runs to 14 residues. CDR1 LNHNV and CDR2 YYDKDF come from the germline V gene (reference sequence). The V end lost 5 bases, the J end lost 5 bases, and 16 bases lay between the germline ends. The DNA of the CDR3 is TGTGCCACCAGCGATCCGGGACAAAGAGACGAGCAGTACTTC. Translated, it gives CATSDPGQRDEQYF.

CDR3 bases: TGTGCCAGTAGTAGCCGACAGAACATCTACACTGAAGCTTTCTTT. Its translation is CASSSRQNIYTEAFF. V gene TRBV19 combines with J gene TRBJ1-1; D is possibly TRBD1 (5 bases). V dropped 4 bases and J dropped 3 bases, with 15 bases sitting between them. The CDR3 extends over 15 amino acids. The germline V gene has CDR1 LNHDA and CDR2 SQIVND (reference sequence).

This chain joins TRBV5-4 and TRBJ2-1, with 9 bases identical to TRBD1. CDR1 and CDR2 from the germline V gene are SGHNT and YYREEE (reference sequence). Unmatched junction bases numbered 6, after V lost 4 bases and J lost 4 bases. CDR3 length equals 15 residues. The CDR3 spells CASSMGDRAYNEQFF. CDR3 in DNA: TGTGCCAGCAGCATGGGGGACAGGGCGTACAATGAGCAGTTCTTC.

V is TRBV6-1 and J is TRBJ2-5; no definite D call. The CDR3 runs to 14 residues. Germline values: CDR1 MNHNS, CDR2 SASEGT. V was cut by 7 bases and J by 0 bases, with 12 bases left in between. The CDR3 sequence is CASIPGRHQETQYF. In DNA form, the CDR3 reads TGTGCCAGCATCCCCGGCAGGCACCAAGAGACCCAGTACTTC.

The CDR3 DNA reads as TGTGCCAGCAGTGAAGTTCCAGGGGGTTATGGCTACACCTTC. Its translation: CASSEVPGGYGYTF. This chain connects TRBV6-1 to TRBJ1-2, with TRBD1 matching 7 bases. The CDR3 is 14 amino acids. Germline CDR1 reads MNHNS; CDR2 reads SASEGT. V was clipped by 1 base and J by 5 bases; unmatched bases: 4.

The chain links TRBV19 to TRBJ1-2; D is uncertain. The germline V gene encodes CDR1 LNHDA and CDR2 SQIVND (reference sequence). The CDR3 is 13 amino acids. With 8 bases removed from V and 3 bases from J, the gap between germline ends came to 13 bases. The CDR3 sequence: CASSYRRDYGYTF. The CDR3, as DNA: TGTGCCAGTTCGTACCGACGGGACTATGGCTACACCTTC. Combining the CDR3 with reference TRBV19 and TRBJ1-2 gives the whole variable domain DGGITQSPKYLFRKEGQNVTLSCEQNLNHDAMYWYRQDPGQGLRLIYYSQIVNDFQKGDIAEGYSVSREKKESFPLTVTSAQKNPTAFYLCASSYRRDYGYTFGSGTRLTVV.

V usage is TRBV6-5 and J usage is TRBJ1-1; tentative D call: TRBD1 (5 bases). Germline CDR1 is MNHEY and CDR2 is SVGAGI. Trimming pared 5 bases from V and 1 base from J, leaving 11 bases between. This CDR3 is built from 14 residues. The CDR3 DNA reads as TGTGCCAGCAGTACCCAGGGAGGGAACACTGAAGCTTTCTTT. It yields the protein CASSTQGGNTEAFF.

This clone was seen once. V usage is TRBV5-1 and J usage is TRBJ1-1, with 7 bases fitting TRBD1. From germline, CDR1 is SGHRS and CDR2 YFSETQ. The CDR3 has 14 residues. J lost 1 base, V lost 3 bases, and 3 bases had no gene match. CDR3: CASSWGTANTEAFF. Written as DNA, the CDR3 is TGCGCCAGCAGCTGGGGGACAGCGAACACTGAAGCTTTCTTT.

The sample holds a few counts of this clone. The CDR3 nucleotides read TGTGCCAGCAGCTTGGCGGACTCTGGGGCTTTCTTT. Translating it yields CASSLADSGAFF. J is TRBJ1-1 and V is TRBV7-2; D gene ambiguous. Trimming left V 3 bases short and J 11 bases short, with 13 bases between. The CDR3 loop spans 12 amino acids. Germline lookup yields CDR1 SGHTA and CDR2 FQGNSA.

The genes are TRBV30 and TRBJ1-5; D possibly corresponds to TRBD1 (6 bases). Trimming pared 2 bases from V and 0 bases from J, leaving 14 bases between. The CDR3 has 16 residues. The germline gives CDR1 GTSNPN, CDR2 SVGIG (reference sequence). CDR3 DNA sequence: TGTGCCTGGAGTCATGGACAGACCTATAGCAATCAGCCCCAGCATTTT. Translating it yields CAWSHGQTYSNQPQHF.

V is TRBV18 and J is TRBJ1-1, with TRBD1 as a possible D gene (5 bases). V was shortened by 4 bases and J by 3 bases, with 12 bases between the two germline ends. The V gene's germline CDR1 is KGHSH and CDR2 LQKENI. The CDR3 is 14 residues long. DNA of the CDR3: TGTGCCAGCTCACGAGTGGGGGGTGACACTGAAGCTTTCTTT. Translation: CASSRVGGDTEAFF.

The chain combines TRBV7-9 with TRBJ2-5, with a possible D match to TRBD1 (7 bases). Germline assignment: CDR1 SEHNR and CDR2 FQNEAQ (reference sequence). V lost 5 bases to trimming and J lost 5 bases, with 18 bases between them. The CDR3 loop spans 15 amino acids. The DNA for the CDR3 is TGTGCCAGCAGCGACAGGGATCGGGACTGGGAGACCCAGTACTTC. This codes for CASSDRDRDWETQYF.

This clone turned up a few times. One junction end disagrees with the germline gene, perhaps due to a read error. CDR3 in amino acids: CATSRDEAGLNF. CDR3 in DNA: TGTGCCACCAGCAGAGATGAGGCGGGTTTGAACTTC. J is TRBJ2-4 and V is TRBV15, with a tentative D call TRBD2 (5 bases). CDR1 LNHNV and CDR2 YYDKDF come from the germline V gene (reference sequence). This CDR3 is built from 12 residues.

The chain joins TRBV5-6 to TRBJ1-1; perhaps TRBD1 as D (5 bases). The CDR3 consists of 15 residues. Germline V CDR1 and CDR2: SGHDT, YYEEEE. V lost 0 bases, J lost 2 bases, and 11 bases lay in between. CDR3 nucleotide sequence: TGTGCCAGCAGCTTGGGGGGCGGGAGCAACACTGAAGCTTTCTTT. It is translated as CASSLGGGSNTEAFF.

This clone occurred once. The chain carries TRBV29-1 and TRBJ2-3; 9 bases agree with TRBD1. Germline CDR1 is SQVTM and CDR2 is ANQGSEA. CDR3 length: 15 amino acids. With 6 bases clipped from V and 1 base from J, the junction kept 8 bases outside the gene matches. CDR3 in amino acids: CSVEPRTGGTDTQYF. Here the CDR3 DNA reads TGCAGCGTAGAACCTAGGACAGGGGGCACAGATACGCAGTATTTT.

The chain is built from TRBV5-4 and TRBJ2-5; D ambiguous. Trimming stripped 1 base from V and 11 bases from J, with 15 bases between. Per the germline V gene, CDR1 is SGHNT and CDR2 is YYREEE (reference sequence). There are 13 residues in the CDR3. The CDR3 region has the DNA TGTGCCAGCAGCTTGTGGAACTCAGAGGAGCAGTACTTC. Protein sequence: CASSLWNSEEQYF. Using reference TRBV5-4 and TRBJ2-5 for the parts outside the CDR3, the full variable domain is ETGVTQSPTHLIKTRGQQVTLRCSSQSGHNTVSWYQQALGQGPQFIFQYYREEENGRGNFPPRFSGLQFPNYSSELNVNALELDDSALYLCASSLWNSEEQYFGPGTRLLVL.

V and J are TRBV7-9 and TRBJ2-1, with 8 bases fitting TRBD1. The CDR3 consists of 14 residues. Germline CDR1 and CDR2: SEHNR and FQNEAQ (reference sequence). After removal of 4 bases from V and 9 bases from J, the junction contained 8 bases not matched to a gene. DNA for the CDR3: TGTGCCAGCAGCTACCCGGGACAGGTTGGTGAGCAGTTCTTC. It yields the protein CASSYPGQVGEQFF.